This TCR beta chain was sequenced in a study of T-cell reconstitution after alpha-beta-depleted transplantation in children. Preparing the TCRbeta library involved the use of unique molecular identifiers. TCRdb fed the PCR reads into MiXCR, producing one record per CDR3 protein. In the table there are roughly 610,000 distinct CDR3 sequences, about 10% of which are singletons. Germline values: CDR1 MNHEY, CDR2 SVGEGT. The CDR3 consists of 9 residues. V gave up 8 bases and J gave up 5 bases, with 3 bases separating them. This chain connects TRBV6-2 or TRBV6-3 to TRBJ1-2; D remains unclear. The source is a human donor who donated a stem cell graft to a child with acute myeloid leukemia. The sample here was PBMCs from the stem cell graft donor, taken from the stem cell graft. The CDR3 spells CASGYGYTF. The CDR3 DNA is TGTGCCAGCGGGTATGGCTACACCTTC.